Listed below are T cell receptor beta chains from one sample, sequenced in a study of beta chain features in type 1 diabetes. Sequencing used immunoSEQ multiplex PCR; TCRdb keeps in-frame clones, though not all of them. Found here are hundreds of thousands of clones, 13% of them singletons; the top ten hold approximately 0.022%. Material for sequencing was naive CD4+ T cells from blood. These receptors were taken from a man between 18 and 35 years old with type 1 diabetes. Both conserved end residues are part of each CDR3. Clone size is stated in some rows and not others, as once, few, many or a class when expanded.

clone size,V gene,J gene,CDR3 protein
NA,TRBV7-7,TRBJ2-7,CASILPSNPYEQYF
NA,TRBV14,TRBJ2-2,CASSQDGGANTGELFF
few,TRBV6-6,TRBJ2-7,CASSPGHRSYEQYF
few,TRBV18,TRBJ2-1,CASSRRGQVNEQFF
once,TRBV6-6,TRBJ2-5,CASSYSASGHQETQYF
NA,TRBV18,TRBJ1-5,CASSPTESRAQHF
few,TRBV2,TRBJ2-1,CASTSGLGFEQFF
NA,TRBV25-1,TRBJ1-3,CASRGAGFGNTIYF
NA,TRBV7-9,TRBJ2-7,CASSLGSNELYEQYF
NA,TRBV1,TRBJ2-5,CTSSHPGTGRETQYF
few,TRBV5-1,TRBJ2-3,CASRQGQVGDTQYF
NA,TRBV7-9,TRBJ1-1,CASSFGASTEAFF
NA,TRBV5-1,TRBJ2-7,CASSLRTAASSEQYF
once,TRBV30,TRBJ2-5,CAWSRGLAGQETQYF
few,TRBV28,TRBJ2-7,CASRPGGGYEQYF
NA,TRBV2,TRBJ2-7,CAGGGLYEQYF
NA,TRBV21-1,TRBJ1-5,CASSKRGLSNQPQHF
few,TRBV29-1,TRBJ2-1,CSVDETGYNEQFF
NA,TRBV11-1,TRBJ2-7,CASSLAGAAAGEQYF
NA,TRBV7-3,TRBJ2-1,CASSSLTGISYNEQFF
few,TRBV6-5,TRBJ2-1,CASSYSGQFNEQFF
NA,TRBV14,TRBJ1-2,CASSQDQGHHYGYTF
few,TRBV30,TRBJ2-7,CAWSAGQGFYEQYF
NA,TRBV5-4,TRBJ1-3,CASSLVGSGNTIYF
NA,TRBV7-2,TRBJ1-5,CASSLGQSSNQPQHF
NA,TRBV30,TRBJ2-3,CAWSGTGNVGTDTQYF
NA,TRBV23-1,TRBJ2-5,CASSHPTGYQETQYF
few,TRBV11-2,TRBJ2-7,CASSRTSDYEQYF
NA,TRBV11-2,TRBJ2-1,CASSLDSSRPQGVSFF
NA,TRBV6-6,TRBJ1-4,CASSSGFGVLFF
NA,TRBV2,TRBJ2-3,CASTGDTDTQYF
NA,TRBV29-1,TRBJ2-7,CSVEDRDPRGQYF
NA,TRBV7-2,TRBJ1-2,CASSLIKGLRDGYTF
few,TRBV29-1,TRBJ2-7,CSVGDSYEQYF
NA,TRBV29-1,TRBJ1-4,CSVDRGEKLFF
NA,TRBV5-4,TRBJ1-4,CASSPRGNNEKLFF
few,TRBV13,TRBJ1-6,CASSFGTGLNSPLHF